The source of this T cell receptor (beta chain) is a study of blood T cell repertoires in COVID-19. Study background: Samples of COVID-19 (acute and convalescent) were obtained from the United States, Italy and Spain.

Trimming took off 4 bases at V and 6 bases at J, with 23 bases between the two ends. The CDR3 length is 17 residues. Germline assignment: CDR1 SGDLS and CDR2 YYNGEE. In the original workflow: Cell counts per sample came from amplifying reference gene primers. Some clones are missing from TCRdb's copy, which holds only in-frame ones; the method was immunoSEQ multiplex PCR. Clone size and the V and J calls come from that table; the DNA yielded D and trimming. In the table there are 130,000 or so clones, 88% of which are singletons. The chain carries TRBV9 and TRBJ2-1; maybe TRBD1 (6 bases). The specimen sequenced was peripheral blood. The clonotype originates from a man aged 70 or older with active COVID-19. The CDR3 reads CASSHTLSGADINEQFF. The DNA for the CDR3 is TGTGCCAGCAGCCACACATTGTCAGGGGCTGATATCAATGAGCAGTTCTTC.